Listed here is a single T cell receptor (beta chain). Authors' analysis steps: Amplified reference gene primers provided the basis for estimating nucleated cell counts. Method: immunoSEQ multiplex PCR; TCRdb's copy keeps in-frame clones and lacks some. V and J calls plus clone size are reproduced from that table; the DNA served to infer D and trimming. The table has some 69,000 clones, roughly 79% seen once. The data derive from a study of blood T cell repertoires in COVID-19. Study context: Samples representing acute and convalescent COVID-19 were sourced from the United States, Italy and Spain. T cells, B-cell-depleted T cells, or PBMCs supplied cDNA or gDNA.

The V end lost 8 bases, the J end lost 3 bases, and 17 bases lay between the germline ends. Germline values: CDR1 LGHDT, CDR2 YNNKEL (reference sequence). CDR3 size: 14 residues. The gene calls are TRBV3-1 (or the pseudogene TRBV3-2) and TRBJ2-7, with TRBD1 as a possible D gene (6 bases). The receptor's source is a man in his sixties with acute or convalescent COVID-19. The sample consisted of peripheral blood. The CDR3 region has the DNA TGTGCCAGCGGCTCCCCTGGGACACTCTACGAGCAGTACTTC. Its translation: CASGSPGTLYEQYF.